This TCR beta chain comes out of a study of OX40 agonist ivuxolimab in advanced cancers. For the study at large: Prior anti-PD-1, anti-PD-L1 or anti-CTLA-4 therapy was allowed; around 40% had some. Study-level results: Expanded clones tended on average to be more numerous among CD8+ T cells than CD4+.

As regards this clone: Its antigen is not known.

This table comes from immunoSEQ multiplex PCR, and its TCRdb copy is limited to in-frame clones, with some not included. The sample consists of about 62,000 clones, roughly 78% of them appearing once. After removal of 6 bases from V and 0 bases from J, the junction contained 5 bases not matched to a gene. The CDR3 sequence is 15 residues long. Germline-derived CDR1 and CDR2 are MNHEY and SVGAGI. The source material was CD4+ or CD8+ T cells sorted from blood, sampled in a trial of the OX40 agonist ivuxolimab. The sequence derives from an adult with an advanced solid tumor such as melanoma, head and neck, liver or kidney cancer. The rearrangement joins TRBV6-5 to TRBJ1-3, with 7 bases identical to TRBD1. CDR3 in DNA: TGTGCCAGCAGCCCACAGGGGCTCTCTGGAAACACCATATATTTT. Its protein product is CASSPQGLSGNTIYF.